These 8 T cell receptor beta chains came from one sample sequenced in a study of blood T cell repertoires in COVID-19. Assay used: immunoSEQ multiplex PCR; TCRdb lists only in-frame clones, some missing. The repertoire holds more than 85,000 clones, with around three quarters as singletons. Sample: peripheral blood. These receptors were obtained from a human donor in a cohort sampled during active or convalescent COVID-19.

CDR3 nucleotide sequence: TGTGCCAGCAGCTGGGTCAGGGGGCAGGATGGCTACACCTTC. Translating it yields CASSWVRGQDGYTF. The chain links TRBV5-6 to TRBJ1-2; the match to TRBD1 covers 8 bases. V lost 3 bases, J lost 6 bases, and 7 bases stayed unmatched. The CDR3 is 14 residues long. CDR1 and CDR2 (germline): SGHDT, YYEEEE. The entire variable domain, with the rest obtained from reference TRBV5-6 and TRBJ1-2, is as follows: DAGVTQSPTHLIKTRGQQVTLRCSPKSGHDTVSWYQQALGQGPQFIFQYYEEEERQRGNFPDRFSGHQFPNYSSELNVNALLLGDSALYLCASSWVRGQDGYTFGSGTRLTVV.

The V gene is TRBV6-5, the J gene TRBJ1-1, with D tentatively TRBD1 (5 bases). CDR3 length: 14 residues. Germline-derived CDR1 and CDR2 are MNHEY and SVGAGI. V lost 2 bases and J 5 bases, leaving 12 bases between the germline ends. This chain's CDR3 is CASSYLGGGTEAFF. The CDR3 nucleotides are TGTGCCAGCAGTTACCTCGGGGGGGGGACTGAAGCTTTCTTT.

The chain employs TRBV28 and TRBJ2-3, with D perhaps matching TRBD2 (5 bases). This CDR3 is 16 amino acids long. The V end lost 4 bases, the J end lost 0 bases, and 14 bases lay between the germline ends. Germline V gene sequence: CDR1 MDHEN, CDR2 SYDVKM. The CDR3 reads CASSSSWRPSTDTQYF. In nucleotides, the CDR3 is TGTGCCAGCAGTTCCTCTTGGAGGCCCAGCACAGATACGCAGTATTTT.

The V and J genes are TRBV6-2 or TRBV6-3 and TRBJ2-4, with TRBD2 matching 7 bases. From germline, CDR1 is MNHEY and CDR2 SVGEGT. This CDR3 is built from 17 residues. J gave up 8 bases and V 2 bases, and 15 bases lay outside the gene matches. CDR3 loop: CASSYGQTPGGGDIQYF. The CDR3 DNA reads as TGTGCCAGCAGTTACGGCCAAACCCCGGGAGGTGGTGACATTCAGTACTTC.

V and J are TRBV4-3 and TRBJ2-1; 7 bases align to TRBD2. The V gene's germline CDR1 is LGHNA and CDR2 YSLEER. CDR3 length equals 16 residues. The J segment lost 2 bases and the V segment lost 0 bases, leaving 4 bases of the junction unmatched. The CDR3 region is CASSQDGTIAYNEQFF. CDR3 DNA sequence: TGCGCCAGCAGCCAAGATGGGACTATTGCCTACAATGAGCAGTTCTTC.

CDR3 region: CASSLLAGTSGNEQFF. The CDR3 DNA is TGTGCCAGCAGCTTATTAGCCGGGACTAGCGGAAATGAGCAGTTCTTC. The rearrangement uses TRBV7-2 and TRBJ2-1; 11 bases are a match to TRBD2. In germline, CDR1 is SGHTA, CDR2 FQGNSA. The CDR3 extends over 16 amino acids. V was clipped by 2 bases and J by 7 bases; unmatched bases: 7. The full variable domain, with the rest looked up from reference TRBV7-2 and TRBJ2-1, is GAGVSQSPSNKVTEKGKDVELRCDPISGHTALYWYRQSLGQGLEFLIYFQGNSAPDKSGLPSDRFSAERTGGSVSTLTIQRTQQEDSAVYLCASSLLAGTSGNEQFFGPGTRLTVL.

V usage is TRBV5-5 and J usage is TRBJ2-1; 11 nucleotides agree with TRBD2. CDR3 length: 17 residues. The germline CDR1 and CDR2 sequences are SGHKS and YYEKEE (reference sequence). V gave up 0 bases and J gave up 2 bases; unmatched junction bases: 4. The CDR3 sequence: CASSLALAGETYNEQFF. The CDR3 nucleotides read TGTGCCAGCAGCTTGGCACTAGCGGGGGAGACCTACAATGAGCAGTTCTTC. Full variable domain (rest looked up from reference TRBV5-5 and TRBJ2-1): DAGVTQSPTHLIKTRGQQVTLRCSPISGHKSVSWYQQVLGQGPQFIFQYYEKEERGRGNFPDRFSARQFPNYSSELNVNALLLGDSALYLCASSLALAGETYNEQFFGPGTRLTVL.

The chain couples TRBV2 to TRBJ1-2, with D maybe TRBD1 (5 bases). Germline V gene sequence: CDR1 SNHLY, CDR2 FYNNEI. The CDR3 extends over 11 amino acids. V was cut by 6 bases and J by 8 bases, with 10 bases left in between. The CDR3 coding sequence is TGTGCCAGCAGGACCGGACACGGCTACACCTTC. It encodes CASRTGHGYTF.